What follows is one TCR beta chain and its context. CDR1 is MDHEN and CDR2 is SYDVKM in the germline V gene. Between the trimmed V and J ends, which lost 4 bases and 3 bases, there was a span of 12 bases. The CDR3 is 14 amino acids. Sequencing was performed with immunoSEQ multiplex PCR; in TCRdb, only in-frame clones are kept and a portion is missing. The sample consists of over 80,000 clones, roughly 90% of them appearing once. The sample belongs to a study of blood T cell repertoires in COVID-19. Study background: COVID-19 samples collected from the United States, Italy and Spain covered acute and convalescent phases. PBMCs, B-cell-depleted T cells, or T cells provided the cDNA or gDNA that made up the material.

The receptor was derived from a man aged 60-69 years with acute or convalescent COVID-19. The chain uses TRBV28 and TRBJ1-2; possibly TRBD1 for D (5 bases). The specimen was peripheral blood. CDR3 residues: CASSSHGRDYGYTF. CDR3 nucleotide sequence: TGTGCCAGCAGTTCCCATGGCAGGGACTATGGCTACACCTTC.